The clone carrying this T cell receptor (beta chain) was picked up many times. Its antigen remains unidentified. These data are taken from a study of T cell repertoires in cytomegalovirus infection. Study background: Public signatures in TCR beta pointed to CMV infection and matching HLA type.

Study-wide results and limits: The ex vivo response was dominated by HLA-C-restricted CMV-specific TCR beta clonotypes.

TCRdb ran MiXCR on the reads and lists one entry per CDR3 protein. Of more than 500,000 distinct CDR3 sequences listed, 16% are singletons. V lost 3 bases to trimming and J lost 4 bases; unmatched junction nucleotides: 10. Germline V gives CDR1 SGHAT, CDR2 FQDESV (reference sequence). The CDR3 covers 17 residues. The chain employs TRBV11-1 and TRBJ2-1, with 9 nucleotides matching TRBD2. The receptor was isolated from a human donor in good health (CMV status not recorded). Some clones in this sample may be carry-over from other donors' samples. What was sequenced was CD8+ T cells from PBMCs. DNA of the CDR3: TGTGCCAGCAGCTTTCCCCAAGCGGGGGGCCAATACAATGAGCAGTTCTTC. Its protein is CASSFPQAGGQYNEQFF.